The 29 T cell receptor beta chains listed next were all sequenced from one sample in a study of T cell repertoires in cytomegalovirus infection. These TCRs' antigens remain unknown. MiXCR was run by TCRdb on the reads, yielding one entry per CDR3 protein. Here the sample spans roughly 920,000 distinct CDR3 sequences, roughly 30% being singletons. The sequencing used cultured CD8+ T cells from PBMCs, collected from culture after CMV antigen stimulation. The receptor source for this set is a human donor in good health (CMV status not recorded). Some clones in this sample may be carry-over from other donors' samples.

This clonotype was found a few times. The CDR3 sequence: CASTSSTELNTEAFF. Here the CDR3 DNA reads TGTGCCAGCACCTCCTCGACAGAATTGAACACTGAAGCTTTCTTT. This chain uses TRBV12-3 or TRBV12-4 with TRBJ1-1, with D possibly being TRBD1 (5 bases). There are 15 residues in the CDR3. V was trimmed by 7 bases and J by 0 bases, leaving 15 bases between them.

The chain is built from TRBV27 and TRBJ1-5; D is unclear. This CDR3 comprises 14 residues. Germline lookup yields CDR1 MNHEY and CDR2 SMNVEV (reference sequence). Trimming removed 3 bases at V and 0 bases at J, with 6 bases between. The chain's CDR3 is CASSLTPSNQPQHF. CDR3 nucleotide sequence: TGTGCCAGCAGTTTGACACCTAGCAATCAGCCCCAGCATTTT.

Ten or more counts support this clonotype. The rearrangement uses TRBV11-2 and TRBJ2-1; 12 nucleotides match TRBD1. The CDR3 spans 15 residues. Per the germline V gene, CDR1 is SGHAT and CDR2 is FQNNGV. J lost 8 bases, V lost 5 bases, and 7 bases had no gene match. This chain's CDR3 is CASSPGQGALDEQFF. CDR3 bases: TGTGCCAGCAGCCCGGGACAGGGGGCTTTGGATGAGCAGTTCTTC.

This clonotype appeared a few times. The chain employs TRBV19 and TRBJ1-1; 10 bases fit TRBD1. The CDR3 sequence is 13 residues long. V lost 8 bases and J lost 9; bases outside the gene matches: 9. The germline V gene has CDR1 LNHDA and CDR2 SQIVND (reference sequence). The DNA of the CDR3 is TGTGCCAGTTCCCCCGGGACAGGGGTAAAAGCTTTCTTT. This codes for CASSPGTGVKAFF.

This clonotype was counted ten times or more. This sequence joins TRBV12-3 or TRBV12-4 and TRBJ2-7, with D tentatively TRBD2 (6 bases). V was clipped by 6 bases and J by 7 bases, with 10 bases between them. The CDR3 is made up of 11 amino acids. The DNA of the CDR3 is TGTGCCAGCAGCCTCGGACTAGAGCAGTACTTC. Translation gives CASSLGLEQYF.

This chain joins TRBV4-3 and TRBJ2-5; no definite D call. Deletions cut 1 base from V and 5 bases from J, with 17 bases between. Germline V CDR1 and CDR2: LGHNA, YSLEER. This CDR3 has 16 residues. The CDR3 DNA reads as TGCGCCAGCAGCCAAGGGATCCCGCCTTCCACGGAGACCCAGTACTTC. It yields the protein CASSQGIPPSTETQYF.

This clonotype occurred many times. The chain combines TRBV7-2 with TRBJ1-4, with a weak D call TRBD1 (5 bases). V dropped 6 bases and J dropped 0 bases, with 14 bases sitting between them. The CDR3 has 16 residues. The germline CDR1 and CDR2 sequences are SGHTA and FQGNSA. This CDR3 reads CASSFGAPATNEKLFF. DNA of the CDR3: TGTGCCAGCAGTTTCGGGGCACCGGCAACTAATGAAAAACTGTTTTTT.

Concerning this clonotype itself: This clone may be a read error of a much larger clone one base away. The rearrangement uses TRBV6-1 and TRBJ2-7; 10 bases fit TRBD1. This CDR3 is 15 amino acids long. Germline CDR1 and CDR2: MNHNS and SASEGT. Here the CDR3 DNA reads TGTGCCAGCAAGGGGACAGGGGATAGCTCCTACGAGCAGGACGTC. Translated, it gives CASKGTGDSSYEQDV.

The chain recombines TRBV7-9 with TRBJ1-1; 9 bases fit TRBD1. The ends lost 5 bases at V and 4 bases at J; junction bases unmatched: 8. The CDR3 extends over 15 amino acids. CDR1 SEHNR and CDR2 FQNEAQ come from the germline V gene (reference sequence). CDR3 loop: CASSPGTGTRTEAFF. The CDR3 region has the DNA TGTGCCAGCAGCCCCGGGACAGGGACACGCACTGAAGCTTTCTTT. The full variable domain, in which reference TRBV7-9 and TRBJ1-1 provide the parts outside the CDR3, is DTGVSQNPRHKITKRGQNVTFRCDPISEHNRLYWYRQTLGQGPEFLTYFQNEAQLEKSRLLSDRFSAERPKGSFSTLEIQRTEQGDSAMYLCASSPGTGTRTEAFFGQGTRLTVV.

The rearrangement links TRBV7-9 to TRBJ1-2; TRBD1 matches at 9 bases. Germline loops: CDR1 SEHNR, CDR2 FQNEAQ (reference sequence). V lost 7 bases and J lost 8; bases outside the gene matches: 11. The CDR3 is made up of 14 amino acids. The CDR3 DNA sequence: TGTGCCAGCACGGTGGACAGGGGAGGTGGCGGCTACACCTTC. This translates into CASTVDRGGGGYTF.

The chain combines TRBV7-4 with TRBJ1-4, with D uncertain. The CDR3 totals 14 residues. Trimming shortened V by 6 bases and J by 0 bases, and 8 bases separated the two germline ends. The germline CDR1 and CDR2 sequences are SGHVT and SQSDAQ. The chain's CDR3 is CASRSGATNEKLFF. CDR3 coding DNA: TGTGCCAGCAGGTCCGGGGCAACTAATGAAAAACTGTTTTTT.

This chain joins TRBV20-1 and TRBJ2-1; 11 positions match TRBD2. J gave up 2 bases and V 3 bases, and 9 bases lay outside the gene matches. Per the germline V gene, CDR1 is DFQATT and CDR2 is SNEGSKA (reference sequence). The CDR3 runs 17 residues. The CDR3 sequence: CSASSFLAGGTYNEQFF. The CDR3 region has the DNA TGCAGTGCTAGTAGTTTCCTAGCGGGGGGCACCTACAATGAGCAGTTCTTC.

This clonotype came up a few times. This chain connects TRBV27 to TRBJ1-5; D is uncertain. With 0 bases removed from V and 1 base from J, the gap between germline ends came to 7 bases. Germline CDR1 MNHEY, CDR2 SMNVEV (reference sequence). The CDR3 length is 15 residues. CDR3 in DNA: TGTGCCAGCAGTTTATCGCTCTGGAGCAATCAGCCCCAGCATTTT. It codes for CASSLSLWSNQPQHF.

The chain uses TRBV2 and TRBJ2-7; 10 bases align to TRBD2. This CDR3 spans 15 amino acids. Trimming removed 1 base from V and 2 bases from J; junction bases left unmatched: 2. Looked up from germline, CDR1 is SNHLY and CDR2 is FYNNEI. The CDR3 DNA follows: TGTGCCAGCAGTGAAGGGACTAGCGGAACCTACGAGCAGTACGTC. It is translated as CASSEGTSGTYEQYV.

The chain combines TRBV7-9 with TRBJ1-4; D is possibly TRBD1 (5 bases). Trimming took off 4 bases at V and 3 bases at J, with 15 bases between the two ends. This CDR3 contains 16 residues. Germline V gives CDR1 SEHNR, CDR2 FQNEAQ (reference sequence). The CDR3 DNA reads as TGTGCCAGCAGCTCGGGGCCGCTTGGGGCTAATGAAAAACTGTTTTTT. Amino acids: CASSSGPLGANEKLFF.

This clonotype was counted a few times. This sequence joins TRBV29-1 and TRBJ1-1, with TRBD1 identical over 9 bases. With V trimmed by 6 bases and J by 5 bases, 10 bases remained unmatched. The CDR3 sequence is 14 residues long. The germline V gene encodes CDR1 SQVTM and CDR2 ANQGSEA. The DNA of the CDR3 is TGCAGCGTGACGTTACAGGGGGCTATAACTGAAGCTTTCTTT. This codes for CSVTLQGAITEAFF.

This chain's CDR3 is CAGGRGSTEAFF. CDR3 nucleotides: TGTGCCGGGGGGAGGGGGAGCACTGAAGCTTTCTTT. The chain recombines TRBV7-9 with TRBJ1-1, with TRBD1 as a possible D gene (6 bases). The CDR3 runs 12 residues. V was clipped by 11 bases and J by 4 bases, with 14 bases between them. CDR1 is SEHNR and CDR2 is FQNEAQ in the germline V gene (reference sequence).

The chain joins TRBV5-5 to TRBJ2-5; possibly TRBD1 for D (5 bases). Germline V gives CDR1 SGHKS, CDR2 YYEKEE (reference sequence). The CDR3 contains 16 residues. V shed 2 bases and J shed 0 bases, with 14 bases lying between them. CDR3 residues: CASSFGRGRNQETQYF. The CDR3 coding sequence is TGTGCCAGCAGCTTTGGAAGGGGCCGGAACCAAGAGACCCAGTACTTC.

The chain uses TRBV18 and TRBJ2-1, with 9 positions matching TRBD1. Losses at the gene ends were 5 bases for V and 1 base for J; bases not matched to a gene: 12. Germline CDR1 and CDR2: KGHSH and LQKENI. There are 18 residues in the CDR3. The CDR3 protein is CASSSPGQGERSYNEQFF. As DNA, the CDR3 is TGTGCCAGCTCATCCCCGGGACAGGGTGAGAGGTCCTACAATGAGCAGTTCTTC.

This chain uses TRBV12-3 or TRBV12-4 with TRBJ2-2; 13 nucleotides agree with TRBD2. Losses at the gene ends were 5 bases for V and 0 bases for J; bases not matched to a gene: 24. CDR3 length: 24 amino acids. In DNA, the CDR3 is TGTGCCAGCAGTAACCACCCTGCATATCCGGGACTAGCGGGACTGGACGCGAACACCGGGGAGCTGTTTTTT. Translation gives CASSNHPAYPGLAGLDANTGELFF.

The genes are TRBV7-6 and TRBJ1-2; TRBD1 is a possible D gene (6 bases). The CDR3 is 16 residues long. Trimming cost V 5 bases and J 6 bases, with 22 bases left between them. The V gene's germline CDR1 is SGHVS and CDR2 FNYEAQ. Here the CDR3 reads CASSQFPGGEKDGYTF. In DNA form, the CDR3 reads TGTGCCAGCAGCCAATTCCCCGGGGGCGAAAAGGATGGCTACACCTTC.

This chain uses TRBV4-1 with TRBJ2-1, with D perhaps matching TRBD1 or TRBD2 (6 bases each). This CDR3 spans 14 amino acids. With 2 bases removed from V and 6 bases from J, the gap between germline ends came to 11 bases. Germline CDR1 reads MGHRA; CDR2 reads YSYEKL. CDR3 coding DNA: TGCGCCAGCAGCCAATATGAGGGGGGCAATGAGCAGTTCTTC. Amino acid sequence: CASSQYEGGNEQFF.

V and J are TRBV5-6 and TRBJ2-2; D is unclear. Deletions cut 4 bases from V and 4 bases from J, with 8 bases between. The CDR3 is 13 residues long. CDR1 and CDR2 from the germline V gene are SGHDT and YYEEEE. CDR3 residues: CASSIGPTGELFF. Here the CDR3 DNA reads TGTGCCAGCAGCATAGGCCCCACCGGGGAGCTGTTTTTT.

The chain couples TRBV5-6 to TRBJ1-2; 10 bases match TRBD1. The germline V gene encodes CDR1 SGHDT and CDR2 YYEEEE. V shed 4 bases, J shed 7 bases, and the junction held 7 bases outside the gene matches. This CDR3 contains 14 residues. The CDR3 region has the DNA TGTGCCAGCAGCCTCGGGACAGGGGTATTTGGCTACACCTTC. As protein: CASSLGTGVFGYTF.

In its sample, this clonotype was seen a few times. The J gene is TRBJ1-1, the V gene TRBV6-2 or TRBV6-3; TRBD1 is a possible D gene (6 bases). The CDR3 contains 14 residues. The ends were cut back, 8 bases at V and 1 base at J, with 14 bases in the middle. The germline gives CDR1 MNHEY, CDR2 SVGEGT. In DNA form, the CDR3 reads TGTGCCAGCGCAAAGGTACAGGGGAACACTGAAGCTTTCTTT. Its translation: CASAKVQGNTEAFF.

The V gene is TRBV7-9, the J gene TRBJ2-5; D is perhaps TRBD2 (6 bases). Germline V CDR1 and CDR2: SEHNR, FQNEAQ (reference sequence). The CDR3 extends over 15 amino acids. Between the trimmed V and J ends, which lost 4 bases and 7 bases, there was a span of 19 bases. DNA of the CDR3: TGTGCCAGCAGCTCGTACCGGGGGACCCAGCTGACCCAGTACTTC. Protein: CASSSYRGTQLTQYF.

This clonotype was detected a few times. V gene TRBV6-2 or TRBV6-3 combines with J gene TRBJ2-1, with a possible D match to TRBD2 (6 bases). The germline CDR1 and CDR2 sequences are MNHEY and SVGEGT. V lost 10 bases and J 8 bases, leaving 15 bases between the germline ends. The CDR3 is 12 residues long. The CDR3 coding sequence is TGTGCCATCCAACGGGGGTGGGATGAGCAGTTCTTC. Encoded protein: CAIQRGWDEQFF.

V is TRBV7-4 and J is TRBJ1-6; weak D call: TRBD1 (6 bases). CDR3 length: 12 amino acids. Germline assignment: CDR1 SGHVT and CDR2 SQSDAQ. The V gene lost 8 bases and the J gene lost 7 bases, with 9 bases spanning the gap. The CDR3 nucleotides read TGTGCCAGCCGGGACACCAATTCACCCCTCCACTTT. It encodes CASRDTNSPLHF. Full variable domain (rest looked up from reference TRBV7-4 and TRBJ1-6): GAGVSQSPRYKVAKRGRDVALRCDSISGHVTLYWYRQTLGQGSEVLTYSQSDAQRDKSGRPSGRFSAERPERSVSTLKIQRTEQGDSAVYLCASRDTNSPLHFGNGTRLTVT.

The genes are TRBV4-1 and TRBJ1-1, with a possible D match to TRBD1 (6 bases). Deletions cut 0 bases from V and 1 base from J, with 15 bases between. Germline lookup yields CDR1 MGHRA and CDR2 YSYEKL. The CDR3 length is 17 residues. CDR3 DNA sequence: TGCGCCAGCAGCCAAGATCGTCGCGGGGGCGCGAACACTGAAGCTTTCTTT. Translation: CASSQDRRGGANTEAFF.